This T cell receptor beta chain was captured by sequencing in a study of T cell changes during pregnancy in multiple sclerosis. The assay was immunoSEQ multiplex PCR, and TCRdb's table has in-frame clones only and misses some. This sample has some 50,000 clones, with 85% to 95% found just once. CDR1 and CDR2 from the germline V gene are SGDLS and YYNGEE. J lost 0 bases, V lost 4 bases, and 15 bases had no gene match. The CDR3 covers 18 residues. The source material was CD8+ T cells from peripheral blood mononuclear cells, sampled in the second trimester of pregnancy. This chain joins TRBV9 and TRBJ1-1; 7 bases are a match to TRBD1. This receptor was taken from a female donor with multiple sclerosis, enrolled in a pregnancy study. The CDR3 protein is CASSTIPGRGRMNTEAFF. CDR3 nucleotides: TGTGCCAGCAGCACAATCCCCGGGAGGGGGCGCATGAACACTGAAGCTTTCTTT.